The source of this TCR beta chain is a study of OX40 agonist ivuxolimab in advanced cancers. Regarding the study in general: The costimulatory receptor OX40 (CD134) was targeted by ivuxolimab, a fully human IgG2 agonistic monoclonal antibody. Intravenous ivuxolimab was administered to patients every 2 weeks at six dose levels: 0.01, 0.1, 0.3, 1.5, 3 and 10 mg/kg. Of the approximately 53 patients in dose escalation, about 20 had hepatocellular carcinoma, some 15 had melanoma, 9 had renal cell carcinoma and 9 had head and neck cancer. In the dose-escalation cohort, 70% to 85% of patients were male, and the mean age was around 60 years, with a range of roughly 23 to 85. Prior anti-PD-1, anti-PD-L1 or anti-CTLA-4 therapy was permitted, and checkpoint inhibitors had been received by approximately 39% of dose-escalation patients. Partial responses occurred in three dose-escalation patients: two with cutaneous melanoma and one with hepatocellular carcinoma. The point of sequencing TCRbeta in the periphery was to test whether ivuxolimab changed TCR sequence diversity and drove clonal T-cell expansion. The monotherapy dose-escalation portion (N of about 50 patients) of the phase I ivuxolimab trial is reported in the paper. Paper-wide results and their limitations: At doses of 0.1 to 3.0 mg/kg, clonal expansion of both CD4+ and CD8+ blood T cells was observed from baseline to week 6. After ivuxolimab, expanded clones were on average more numerous among CD8+ T cells than among CD4+ T cells. Low levels of normalized T-cell clonal expansion were also shown by some nonresponding patients. Antigen specificity was not determined for the clonally expanded peripheral T cells. Partial responders in the 0.1-3.0 mg/kg groups had among the lowest normalized peripheral clonal expansion, especially among CD8+ T cells.

Genomic DNA was extracted from sorted cells for sequencing of the TCRbeta CDR3 region. TCRbeta CDR3 regions were sequenced using the immunoSEQ Assay. This is the immuneACCESS table as TCRdb keeps it, with only in-frame sequences that have V and J called. A part of the clones is gone; compared with another copy, unresolved V genes explain less than half, and the rest is unexplained. Recorded for this sample are 65,000 to 70,000 clones; 85% to 90% of them occurred a single time. The top ten clones comprise 5.5% to 6.5% of the sample. The trial excluded patients who had a history of autoimmune disease or who were on systemic immunosuppression. In every dose cohort, peripheral blood was drawn for TCR sequencing at baseline, cycle 4 day 1, and cycle 7 day 1. The samples were taken from a phase I, first-in-human, multicenter, open-label dose-escalation trial of ivuxolimab. Adults with locally advanced or metastatic head and neck squamous cell, hepatocellular, melanoma or renal cell carcinoma were enrolled in the trial. Before TCR sequencing, CD4+ T cells and CD8+ T cells from peripheral blood were sorted into separate populations.

Trimming costs V 5 bases and J 4 bases, and their ends lie 11 bases apart. The germline V gene gives CDR1 as LGHNA and CDR2 as YSLEER. The CDR3 contains 14 residues, cysteine and phenylalanine counted. Only the CDR3 part of the read is kept: 42 bases, read in frame from the first base. Turning to this clone: Its antigen target is currently unknown. No quality values exist for individual bases; no much larger clone is one base distant.

The V and J genes are TRBV4-3 and TRBJ2-2; perhaps TRBD2 is the D gene, with 6 bases matching. Sequencing was performed on CD4+ or CD8+ T cells sorted from blood, taken in a trial of the OX40 agonist ivuxolimab. This sequence was found in an adult with an advanced solid tumor such as melanoma, head and neck, liver or kidney cancer. The nucleotides read TGCGCCAGCAGCAGGGGAGGAGGCACCGGGGAGCTGTTTTTT. Its translation is CASSRGGGTGELFF.